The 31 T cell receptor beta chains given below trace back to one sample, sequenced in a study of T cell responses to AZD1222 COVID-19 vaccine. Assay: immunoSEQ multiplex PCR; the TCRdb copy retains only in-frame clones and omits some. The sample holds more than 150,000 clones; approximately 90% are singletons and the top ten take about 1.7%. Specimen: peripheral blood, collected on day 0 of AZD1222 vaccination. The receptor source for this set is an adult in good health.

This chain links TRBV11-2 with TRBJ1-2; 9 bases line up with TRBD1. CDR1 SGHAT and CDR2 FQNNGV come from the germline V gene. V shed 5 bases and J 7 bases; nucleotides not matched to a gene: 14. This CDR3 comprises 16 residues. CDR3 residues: CASSQDWTGDMGGYTF. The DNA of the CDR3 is TGTGCCAGCAGCCAAGATTGGACAGGGGATATGGGTGGCTACACCTTC.

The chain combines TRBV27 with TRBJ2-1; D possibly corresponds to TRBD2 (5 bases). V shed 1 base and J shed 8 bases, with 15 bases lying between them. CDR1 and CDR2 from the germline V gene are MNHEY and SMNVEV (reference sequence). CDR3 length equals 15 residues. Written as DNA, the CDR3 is TGTGCCAGCAGTTTATTAGCTAGCCCGGCCTATGAGCAGTTCTTC. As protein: CASSLLASPAYEQFF.

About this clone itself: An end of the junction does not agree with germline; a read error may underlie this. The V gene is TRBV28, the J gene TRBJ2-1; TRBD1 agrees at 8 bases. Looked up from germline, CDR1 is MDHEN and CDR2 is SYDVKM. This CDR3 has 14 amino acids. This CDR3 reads CASTGQVYYSEQFF. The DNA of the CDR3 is TGTGCCAGCACGGGACAGGTTTATTACAGTGAGCAGTTCTTC.

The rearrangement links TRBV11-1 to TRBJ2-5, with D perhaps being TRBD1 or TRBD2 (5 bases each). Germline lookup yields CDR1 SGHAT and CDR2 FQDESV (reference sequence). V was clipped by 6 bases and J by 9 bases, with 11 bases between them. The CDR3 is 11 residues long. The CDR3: CASREGPAQYF. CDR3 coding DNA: TGTGCCAGCAGAGAGGGGCCGGCCCAGTACTTC.

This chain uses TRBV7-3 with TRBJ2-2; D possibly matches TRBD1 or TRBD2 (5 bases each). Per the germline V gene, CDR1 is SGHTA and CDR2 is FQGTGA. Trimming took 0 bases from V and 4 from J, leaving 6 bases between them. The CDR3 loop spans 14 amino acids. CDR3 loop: CASSLTGVTGELFF. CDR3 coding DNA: TGTGCCAGCAGCTTAACGGGGGTCACCGGGGAGCTGTTTTTT. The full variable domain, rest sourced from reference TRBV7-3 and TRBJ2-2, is GAGVSQTPSNKVTEKGKYVELRCDPISGHTALYWYRQSLGQGPEFLIYFQGTGAADDSGLPNDRFFAVRPEGSVSTLKIQRTERGDSAVYLCASSLTGVTGELFFGEGSRLTVL.

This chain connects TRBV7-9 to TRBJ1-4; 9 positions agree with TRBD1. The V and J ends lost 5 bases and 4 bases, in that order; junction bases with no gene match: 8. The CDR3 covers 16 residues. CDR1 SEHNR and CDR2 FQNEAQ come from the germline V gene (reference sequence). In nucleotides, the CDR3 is TGTGCCAGCAGCCCCCCCGGGACAGGGCATAATGAAAAACTGTTTTTT. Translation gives CASSPPGTGHNEKLFF.

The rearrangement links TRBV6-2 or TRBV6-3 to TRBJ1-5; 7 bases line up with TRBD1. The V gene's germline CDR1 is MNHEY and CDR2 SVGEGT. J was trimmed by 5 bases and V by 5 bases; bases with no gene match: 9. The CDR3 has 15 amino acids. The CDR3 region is CASSLAGGMYQPQHF. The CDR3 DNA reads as TGTGCCAGCAGTCTGGCAGGGGGGATGTATCAGCCCCAGCATTTT.

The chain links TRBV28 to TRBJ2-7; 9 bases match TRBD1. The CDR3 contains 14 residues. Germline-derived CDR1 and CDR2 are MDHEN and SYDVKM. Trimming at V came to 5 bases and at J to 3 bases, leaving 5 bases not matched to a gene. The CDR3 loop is CASSTGGASYEQYF. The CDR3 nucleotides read TGTGCCAGCAGTACAGGGGGCGCGAGCTACGAGCAGTACTTC.

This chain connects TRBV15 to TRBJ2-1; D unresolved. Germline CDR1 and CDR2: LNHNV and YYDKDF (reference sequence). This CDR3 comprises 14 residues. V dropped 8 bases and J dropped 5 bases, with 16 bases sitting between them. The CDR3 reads CATLRTSTHNEQFF. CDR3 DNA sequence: TGTGCCACCCTCAGAACGAGCACGCACAATGAGCAGTTCTTC. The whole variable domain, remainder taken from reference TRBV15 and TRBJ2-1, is DAMVIQNPRYQVTQFGKPVTLSCSQTLNHNVMYWYQQKSSQAPKLLFHYYDKDFNNEADTPDNFQSRRPNTSFCFLDIRSPGLGDTAMYLCATLRTSTHNEQFFGPGTRLTVL.

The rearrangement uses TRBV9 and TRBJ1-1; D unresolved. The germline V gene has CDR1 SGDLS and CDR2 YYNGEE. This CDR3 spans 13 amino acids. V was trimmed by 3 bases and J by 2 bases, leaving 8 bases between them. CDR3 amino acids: CASSAEINTEAFF. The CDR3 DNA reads TGTGCCAGCAGCGCAGAGATTAACACTGAAGCTTTCTTT.

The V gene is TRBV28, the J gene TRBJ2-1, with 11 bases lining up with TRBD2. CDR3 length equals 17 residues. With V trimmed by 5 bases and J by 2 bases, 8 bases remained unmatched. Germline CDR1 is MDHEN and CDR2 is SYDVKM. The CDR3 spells CASSTGLAGTTYNEQFF. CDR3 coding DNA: TGTGCCAGCAGTACCGGACTAGCGGGTACCACCTACAATGAGCAGTTCTTC.

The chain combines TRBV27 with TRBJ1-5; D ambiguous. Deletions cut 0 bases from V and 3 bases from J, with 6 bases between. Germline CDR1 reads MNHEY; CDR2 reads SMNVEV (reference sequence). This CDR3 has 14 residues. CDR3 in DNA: TGTGCCAGCAGTTTATCAGAGGACAATCAGCCCCAGCATTTT. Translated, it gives CASSLSEDNQPQHF.

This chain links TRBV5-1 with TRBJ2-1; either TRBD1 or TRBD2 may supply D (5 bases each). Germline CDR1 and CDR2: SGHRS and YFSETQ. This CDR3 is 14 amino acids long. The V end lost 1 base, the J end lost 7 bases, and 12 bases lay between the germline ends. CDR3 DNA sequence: TGCGCCAGCAGCTTGCGGGGCCCTGAGAATGAGCAGTTCTTC. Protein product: CASSLRGPENEQFF. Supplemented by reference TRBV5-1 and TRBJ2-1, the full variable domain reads KAGVTQTPRYLIKTRGQQVTLSCSPISGHRSVSWYQQTPGQGLQFLFEYFSETQRNKGNFPGRFSGRQFSNSRSEMNVSTLELGDSALYLCASSLRGPENEQFFGPGTRLTVL.

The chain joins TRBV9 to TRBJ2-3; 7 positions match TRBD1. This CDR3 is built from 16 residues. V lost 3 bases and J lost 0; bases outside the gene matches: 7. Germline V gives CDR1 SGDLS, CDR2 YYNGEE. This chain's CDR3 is CASSGLDRSSTDTQYF. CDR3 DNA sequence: TGTGCCAGCAGCGGACTGGACAGGTCTAGCACAGATACGCAGTATTTT.

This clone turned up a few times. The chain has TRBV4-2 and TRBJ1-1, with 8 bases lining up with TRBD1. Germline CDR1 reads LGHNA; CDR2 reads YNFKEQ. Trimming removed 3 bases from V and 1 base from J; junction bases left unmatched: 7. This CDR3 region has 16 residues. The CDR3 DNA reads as TGTGCCAGCAGCCACGGGGACAGGATTTCGAACACTGAAGCTTTCTTT. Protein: CASSHGDRISNTEAFF.

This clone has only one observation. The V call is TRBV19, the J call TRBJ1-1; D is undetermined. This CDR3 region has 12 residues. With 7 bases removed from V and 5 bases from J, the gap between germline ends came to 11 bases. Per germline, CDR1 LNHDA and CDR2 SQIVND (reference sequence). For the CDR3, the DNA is TGTGCCAGTACCCTAGGTGTGACTGAAGCTTTCTTT. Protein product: CASTLGVTEAFF.

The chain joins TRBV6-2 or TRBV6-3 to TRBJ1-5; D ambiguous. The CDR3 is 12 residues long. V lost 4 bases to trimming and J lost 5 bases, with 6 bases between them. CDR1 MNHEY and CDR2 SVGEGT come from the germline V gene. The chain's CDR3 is CASSSPDQPQHF. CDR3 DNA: TGTGCCAGCAGTTCGCCAGATCAGCCCCAGCATTTT.

CDR3 residues: CASSLSVSEAGVRAKNIQYF. DNA for the CDR3: TGTGCCAGCAGTTTATCAGTGTCAGAGGCGGGAGTCAGGGCCAAAAACATTCAGTACTTC. V gene TRBV27 combines with J gene TRBJ2-4; 7 nucleotides agree with TRBD2. The trim removed 0 bases at V and 1 base at J, leaving 15 bases unmatched. The CDR3 length is 20 residues. Germline V lookup: CDR1 MNHEY, CDR2 SMNVEV (reference sequence).

The CDR3 DNA follows: TGCGCCAGCAGCCAACTAGCGGGCGATTACAATGAGCAGTTCTTC. This encodes CASSQLAGDYNEQFF. The rearrangement links TRBV4-1 to TRBJ2-1; 8 bases align to TRBD2. Trimming took 2 bases from V and 4 from J; bases not matched to a gene: 4. Germline V lookup: CDR1 MGHRA, CDR2 YSYEKL. CDR3 length: 15 amino acids.

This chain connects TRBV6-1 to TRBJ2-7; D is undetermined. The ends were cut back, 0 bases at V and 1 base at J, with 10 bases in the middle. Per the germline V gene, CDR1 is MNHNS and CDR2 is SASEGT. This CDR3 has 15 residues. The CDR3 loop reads CASSEAQYGSYEQYF. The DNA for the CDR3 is TGTGCCAGCAGTGAAGCGCAGTACGGTTCCTACGAGCAGTACTTC.

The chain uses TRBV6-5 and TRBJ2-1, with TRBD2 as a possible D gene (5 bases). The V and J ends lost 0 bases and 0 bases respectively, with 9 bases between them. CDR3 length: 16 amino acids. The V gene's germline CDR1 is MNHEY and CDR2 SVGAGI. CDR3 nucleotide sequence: TGTGCCAGCAGTTACTCACGGGGATACTCCTACAATGAGCAGTTCTTC. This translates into CASSYSRGYSYNEQFF.

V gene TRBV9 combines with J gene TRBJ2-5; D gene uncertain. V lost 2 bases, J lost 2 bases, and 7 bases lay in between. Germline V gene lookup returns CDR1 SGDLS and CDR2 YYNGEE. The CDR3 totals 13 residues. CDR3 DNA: TGTGCCAGCAGCGTGAATCATCAAGAGACCCAGTACTTC. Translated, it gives CASSVNHQETQYF.

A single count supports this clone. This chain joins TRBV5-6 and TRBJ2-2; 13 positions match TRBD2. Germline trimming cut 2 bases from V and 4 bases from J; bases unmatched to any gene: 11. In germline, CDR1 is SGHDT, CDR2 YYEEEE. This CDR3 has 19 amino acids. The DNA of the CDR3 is TGTGCCAGCAGCTTTCGAACTAGCGGGAGGGCCCTTATCACCGGGGAGCTGTTTTTT. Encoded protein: CASSFRTSGRALITGELFF.

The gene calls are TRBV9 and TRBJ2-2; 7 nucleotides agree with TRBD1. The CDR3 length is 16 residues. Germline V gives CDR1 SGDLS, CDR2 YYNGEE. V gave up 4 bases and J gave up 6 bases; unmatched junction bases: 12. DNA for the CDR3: TGTGCCAGCAGCCCCACAGGGGAATCGAGATCCGGGGAGCTGTTTTTT. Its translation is CASSPTGESRSGELFF.

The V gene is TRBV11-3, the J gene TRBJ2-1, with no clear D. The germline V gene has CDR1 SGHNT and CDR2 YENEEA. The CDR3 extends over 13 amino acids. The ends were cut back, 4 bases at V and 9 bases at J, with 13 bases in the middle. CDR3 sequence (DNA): TGTGCCAGCAGCTCCTCCCCCTTACTTGAGCAGTTCTTC. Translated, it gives CASSSSPLLEQFF.

The CDR3 nucleotides are TGTGCCAGCAGCTCTAGACTAGCGGGAGGCACAGATACGCAGTATTTT. It yields the protein CASSSRLAGGTDTQYF. This chain joins TRBV5-4 and TRBJ2-3; 12 nucleotides match TRBD2. With 3 bases clipped from V and 1 base from J, the junction kept 3 bases outside the gene matches. The CDR3 consists of 16 residues. Germline-derived CDR1 and CDR2 are SGHNT and YYREEE (reference sequence).

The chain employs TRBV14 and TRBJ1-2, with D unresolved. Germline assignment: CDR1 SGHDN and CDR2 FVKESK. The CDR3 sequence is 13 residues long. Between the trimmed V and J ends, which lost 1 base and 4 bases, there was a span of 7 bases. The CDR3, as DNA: TGTGCCAGCAGCCAAGGACCCGGCTATGGCTACACCTTC. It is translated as CASSQGPGYGYTF.

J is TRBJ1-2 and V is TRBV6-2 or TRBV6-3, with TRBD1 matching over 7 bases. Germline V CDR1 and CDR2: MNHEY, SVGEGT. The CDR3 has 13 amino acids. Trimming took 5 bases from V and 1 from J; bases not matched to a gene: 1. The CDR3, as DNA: TGTGCCAGCAGTCGGGACAGTAACTATGGCTACACCTTC. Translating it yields CASSRDSNYGYTF.

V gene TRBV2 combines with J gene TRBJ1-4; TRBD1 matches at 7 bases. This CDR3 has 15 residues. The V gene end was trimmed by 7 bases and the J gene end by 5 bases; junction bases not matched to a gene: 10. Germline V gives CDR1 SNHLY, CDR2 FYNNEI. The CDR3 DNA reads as TGTGCCAGCACACGACAGGGACAGCCGAATGAAAAACTGTTTTTT. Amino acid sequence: CASTRQGQPNEKLFF.

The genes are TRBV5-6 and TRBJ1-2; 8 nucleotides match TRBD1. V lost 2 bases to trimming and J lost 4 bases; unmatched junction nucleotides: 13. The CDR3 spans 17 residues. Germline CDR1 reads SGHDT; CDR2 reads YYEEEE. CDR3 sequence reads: CASSLRRTGLDAYGYTF. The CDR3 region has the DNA TGTGCCAGCAGCTTAAGGCGGACAGGGTTGGATGCCTATGGCTACACCTTC.

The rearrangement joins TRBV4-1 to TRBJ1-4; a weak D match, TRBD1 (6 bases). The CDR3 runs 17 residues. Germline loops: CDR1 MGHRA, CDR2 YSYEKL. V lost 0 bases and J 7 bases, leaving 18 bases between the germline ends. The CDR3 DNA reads TGCGCCAGCAGCCAAGAGGGAGGAGCAGGGGTTGGTGAAAAACTGTTTTTT. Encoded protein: CASSQEGGAGVGEKLFF.